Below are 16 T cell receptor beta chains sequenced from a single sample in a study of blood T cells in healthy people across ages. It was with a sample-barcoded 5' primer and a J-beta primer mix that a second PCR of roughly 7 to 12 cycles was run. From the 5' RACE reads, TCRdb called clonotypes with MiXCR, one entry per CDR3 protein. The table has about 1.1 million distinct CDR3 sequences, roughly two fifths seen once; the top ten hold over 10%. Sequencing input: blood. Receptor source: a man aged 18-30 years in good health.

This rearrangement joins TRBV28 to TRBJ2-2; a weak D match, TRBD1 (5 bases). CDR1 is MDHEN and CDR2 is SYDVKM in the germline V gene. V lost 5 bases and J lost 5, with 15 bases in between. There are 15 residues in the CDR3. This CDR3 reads CASSPTTGRTGELFF. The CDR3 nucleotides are TGTGCCAGCAGTCCTACCACAGGAAGAACCGGGGAGCTGTTTTTT. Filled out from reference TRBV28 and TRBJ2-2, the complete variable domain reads DVKVTQSSRYLVKRTGEKVFLECVQDMDHENMFWYRQDPGLGLRLIYFSYDVKMKEKGDIPEGYSVSREKKERFSLILESASTNQTSMYLCASSPTTGRTGELFFGEGSRLTVL.

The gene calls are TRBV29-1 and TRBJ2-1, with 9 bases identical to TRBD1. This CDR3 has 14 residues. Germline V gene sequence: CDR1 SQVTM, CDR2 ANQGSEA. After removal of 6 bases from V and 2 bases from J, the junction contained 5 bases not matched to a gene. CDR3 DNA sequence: TGCAGCGTAGACCGGGACAGGGCCTACAATGAGCAGTTCTTC. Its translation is CSVDRDRAYNEQFF.

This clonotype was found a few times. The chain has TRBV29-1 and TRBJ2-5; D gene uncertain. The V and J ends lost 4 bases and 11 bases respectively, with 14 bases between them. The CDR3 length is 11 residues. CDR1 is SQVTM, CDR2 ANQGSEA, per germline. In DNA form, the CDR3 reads TGCAGCGTTGTACGAGGCTCGGAGCAGTACTTC. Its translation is CSVVRGSEQYF.

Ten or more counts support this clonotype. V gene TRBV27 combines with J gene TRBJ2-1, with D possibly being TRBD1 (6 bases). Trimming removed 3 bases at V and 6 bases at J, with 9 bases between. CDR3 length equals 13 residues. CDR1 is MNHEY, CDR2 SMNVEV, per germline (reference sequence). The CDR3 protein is CASSFFRGNEQFF. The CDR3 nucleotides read TGTGCCAGCAGTTTTTTCAGGGGCAATGAGCAGTTCTTC.

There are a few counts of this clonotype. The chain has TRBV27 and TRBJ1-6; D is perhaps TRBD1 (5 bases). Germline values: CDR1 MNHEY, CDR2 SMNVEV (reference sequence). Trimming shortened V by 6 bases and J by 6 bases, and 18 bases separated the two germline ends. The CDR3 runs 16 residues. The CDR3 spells CASSNADSGGNSPLHF. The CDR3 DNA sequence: TGTGCCAGCAGCAACGCCGACAGTGGGGGTAATTCACCCCTCCACTTT.

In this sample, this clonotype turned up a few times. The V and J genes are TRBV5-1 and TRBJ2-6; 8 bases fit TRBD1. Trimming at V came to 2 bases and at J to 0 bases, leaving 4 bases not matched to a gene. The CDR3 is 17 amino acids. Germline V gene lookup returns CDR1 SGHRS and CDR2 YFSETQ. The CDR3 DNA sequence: TGCGCCAGCAGCTTCCGGGACAGGCACTCTGGGGCCAACGTCCTGACTTTC. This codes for CASSFRDRHSGANVLTF.

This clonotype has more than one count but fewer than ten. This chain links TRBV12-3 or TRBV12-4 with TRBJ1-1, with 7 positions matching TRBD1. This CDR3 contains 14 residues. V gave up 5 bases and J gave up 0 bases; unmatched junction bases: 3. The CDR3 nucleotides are TGTGCCAGCAGTGAGGGGACAGTGAACACTGAAGCTTTCTTT. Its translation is CASSEGTVNTEAFF.

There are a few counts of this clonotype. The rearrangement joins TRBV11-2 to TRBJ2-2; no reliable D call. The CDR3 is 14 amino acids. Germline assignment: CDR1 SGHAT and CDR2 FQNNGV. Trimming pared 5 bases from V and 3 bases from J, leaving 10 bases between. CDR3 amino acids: CASSLQIHTGELFF. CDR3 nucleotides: TGTGCCAGCAGCCTCCAGATCCACACCGGGGAGCTGTTTTTT.

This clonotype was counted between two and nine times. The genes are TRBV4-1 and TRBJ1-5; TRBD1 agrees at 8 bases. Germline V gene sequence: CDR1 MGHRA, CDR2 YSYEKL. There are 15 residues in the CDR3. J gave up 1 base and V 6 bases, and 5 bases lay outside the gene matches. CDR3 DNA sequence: TGCGCCAGCAGAGCAGGGGGCGCGAGCAATCAGCCCCAGCATTTT. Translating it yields CASRAGGASNQPQHF.

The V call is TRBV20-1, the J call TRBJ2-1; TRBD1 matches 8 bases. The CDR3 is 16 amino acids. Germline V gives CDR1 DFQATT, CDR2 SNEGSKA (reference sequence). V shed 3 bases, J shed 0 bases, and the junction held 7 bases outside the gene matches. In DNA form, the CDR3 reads TGCAGTGCTAGGGTGACGCAGGGGGCCTCCTACAATGAGCAGTTCTTC. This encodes CSARVTQGASYNEQFF.

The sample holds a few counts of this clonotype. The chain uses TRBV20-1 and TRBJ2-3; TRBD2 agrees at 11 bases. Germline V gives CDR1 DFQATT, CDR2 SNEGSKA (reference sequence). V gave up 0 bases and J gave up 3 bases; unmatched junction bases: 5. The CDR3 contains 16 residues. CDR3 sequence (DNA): TGCAGTGCTAGAGATTTTACTAGCGGGGGTACAGATACGCAGTATTTT. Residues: CSARDFTSGGTDTQYF.

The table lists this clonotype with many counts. CDR3 nucleotide sequence: TGCGCCAGCAGCCAAGAAGGGAACAGGAACACTGAAGCTTTCTTT. As protein: CASSQEGNRNTEAFF. This chain joins TRBV4-1 and TRBJ1-1; the D is unclear. With 0 bases removed from V and 1 base from J, the gap between germline ends came to 9 bases. CDR3 size: 15 residues. CDR1 is MGHRA, CDR2 YSYEKL, per germline.

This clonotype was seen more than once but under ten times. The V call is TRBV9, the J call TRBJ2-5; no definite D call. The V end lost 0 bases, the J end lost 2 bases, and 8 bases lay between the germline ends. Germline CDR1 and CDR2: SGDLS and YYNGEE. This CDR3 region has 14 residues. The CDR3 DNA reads TGTGCCAGCAGCGTAGGAACATTTCAAGAGACCCAGTACTTC. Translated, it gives CASSVGTFQETQYF.

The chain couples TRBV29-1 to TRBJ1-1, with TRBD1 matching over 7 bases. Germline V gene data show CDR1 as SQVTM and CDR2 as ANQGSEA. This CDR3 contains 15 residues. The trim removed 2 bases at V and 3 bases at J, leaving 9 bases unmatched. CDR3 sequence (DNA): TGCAGCGTTGAAAGGGGGCGTTTGGAGGACACTGAAGCTTTCTTT. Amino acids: CSVERGRLEDTEAFF.

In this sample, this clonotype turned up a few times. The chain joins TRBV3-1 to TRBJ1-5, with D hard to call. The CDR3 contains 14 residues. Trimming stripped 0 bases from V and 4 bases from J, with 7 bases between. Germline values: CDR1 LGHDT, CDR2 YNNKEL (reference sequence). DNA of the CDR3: TGTGCCAGCAGCCAAGAATTGGGTAATCAGCCCCAGCATTTT. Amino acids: CASSQELGNQPQHF. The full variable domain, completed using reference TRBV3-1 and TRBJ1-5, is DTAVSQTPKYLVTQMGNDKSIKCEQNLGHDTMYWYKQDSKKFLKIMFSYNNKELIINETVPNRFSPKSPDKAHLNLHINSLELGDSAVYFCASSQELGNQPQHFGDGTRLSIL.

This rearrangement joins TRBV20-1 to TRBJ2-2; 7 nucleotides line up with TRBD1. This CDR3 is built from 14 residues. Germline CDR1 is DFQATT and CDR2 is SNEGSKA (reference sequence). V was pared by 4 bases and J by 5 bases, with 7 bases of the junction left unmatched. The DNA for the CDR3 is TGCAGTGCTAAGACAGGGAAAGGAACCGGGGAGCTGTTTTTT. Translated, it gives CSAKTGKGTGELFF.